This T cell receptor (beta chain) stems from a study of OX40 agonist ivuxolimab in advanced cancers. Background on the study: Earlier anti-PD-1, anti-PD-L1 or anti-CTLA-4 therapy was permitted; about 38% had received some.

Assay: immunoSEQ multiplex PCR; the TCRdb copy retains only in-frame clones and omits some. The sample lists some 91,000 clones; around 87% were seen once. The CDR3 is 16 amino acids. Germline CDR1 and CDR2: KGHSH and LQKENI. Trimming removed 1 base from V and 1 base from J, with 13 bases in between. The rearrangement joins TRBV18 to TRBJ1-1; D gene unclear. This sequence was found in an adult with an advanced solid tumor such as melanoma, head and neck, liver or kidney cancer. The starting material was CD4+ or CD8+ T cells sorted from blood, obtained in a trial of the OX40 agonist ivuxolimab. DNA for the CDR3: TGTGCCAGCTCACCACGAACGATTGAGTCGAACACTGAAGCTTTCTTT. Residues: CASSPRTIESNTEAFF.